These T cell receptor beta chains were read from a single sample in a study of shared clonotypes between healthy human individuals. Here immunoSEQ multiplex PCR was the method, and the copy in TCRdb shows in-frame clones only, minus some. The data contain 2 million to 2.5 million clones, 85% to 95% of them singletons. The material sequenced was naive CD8+ T cells from PBMCs. These receptors originate from a man younger than 35 in good health. Some clones in this sample may be carry-over from other donors' samples. The CDR3 runs from the conserved cysteine through the conserved F or W. Each record gives: CDR3 protein, CDR3 DNA, V gene, D gene, J gene, clone size. The D gene is left open where the match is weak. The size of a clone is reported for some rows only, either as once, few or many, or as a class for expanded clones.

CDR3aa: CASSFTGSSVQETQYF
CDR3nt: TGCGCCAGCAGCTTTACAGGGTCCAGTGTTCAAGAGACCCAGTACTTC
v_gene: TRBV5-1
d_gene: .
j_gene: TRBJ2-5
abundance: .

CDR3aa: CASSAYSYADTQYF
CDR3nt: TGTGCCAGCAGTGCCTACTCTTACGCAGATACGCAGTATTTT
v_gene: TRBV6-5
d_gene: .
j_gene: TRBJ2-3
abundance: .

CDR3aa: CASMLRTGTNTEAFF
CDR3nt: TGTGCCAGCATGTTGAGGACAGGGACGAACACTGAAGCTTTCTTT
v_gene: TRBV28
d_gene: TRBD1
j_gene: TRBJ1-1
abundance: few

CDR3aa: CAWSVLTGEETQYF
CDR3nt: TGTGCCTGGAGTGTATTAACAGGGGAAGAGACCCAGTACTTC
v_gene: TRBV30
d_gene: TRBD1
j_gene: TRBJ2-5
abundance: .

CDR3aa: CASSKTGANQPQHF
CDR3nt: TGTGCCAGCAGTAAAACAGGGGCGAATCAGCCCCAGCATTTT
v_gene: TRBV25-1
d_gene: TRBD1
j_gene: TRBJ1-5
abundance: .

CDR3aa: CASSDQGASGKETQYF
CDR3nt: TGTGCCAGCAGCGACCAGGGGGCTAGCGGAAAAGAGACCCAGTACTTC
v_gene: TRBV13
d_gene: .
j_gene: TRBJ2-5
abundance: .

CDR3aa: CASSPRGAGQPQHF
CDR3nt: TGTGCCAGCAGTCCTCGAGGGGCCGGGCAGCCCCAGCATTTT
v_gene: TRBV27
d_gene: .
j_gene: TRBJ1-5
abundance: .

CDR3aa: CASSRTSGSTEQYF
CDR3nt: TGTGCCAGCAGCCGGACTAGCGGGAGTACCGAGCAGTACTTC
v_gene: TRBV28
d_gene: TRBD2
j_gene: TRBJ2-7
abundance: once

CDR3aa: CASSVGRQGADNEQFF
CDR3nt: TGTGCCAGCAGCGTAGGGAGACAGGGGGCGGACAATGAGCAGTTCTTC
v_gene: TRBV9
d_gene: TRBD1
j_gene: TRBJ2-1
abundance: .

CDR3aa: CASSPWDTSYEQYF
CDR3nt: TGTGCCAGCAGCCCTTGGGACACCTCCTACGAGCAGTACTTC
v_gene: TRBV2
d_gene: .
j_gene: TRBJ2-7
abundance: .

CDR3aa: CAWSVEQGINQPQHF
CDR3nt: TGTGCCTGGAGTGTGGAACAGGGGATCAATCAGCCCCAGCATTTT
v_gene: TRBV30
d_gene: TRBD1
j_gene: TRBJ1-5
abundance: .

CDR3aa: CASRRGREAEAFF
CDR3nt: TGTGCCAGCAGGAGGGGGAGGGAGGCTGAAGCTTTCTTT
v_gene: TRBV28
d_gene: .
j_gene: TRBJ1-1
abundance: .

CDR3aa: CASSVSGGAGKTGELFF
CDR3nt: TGTGCCAGCAGCGTATCAGGGGGCGCGGGGAAAACCGGGGAGCTGTTTTTT
v_gene: TRBV9
d_gene: TRBD1
j_gene: TRBJ2-2
abundance: .

CDR3aa: CASSESLAGGNSYEQYF
CDR3nt: TGCGCCAGCAGTGAGTCGCTAGCGGGAGGTAATTCCTACGAGCAGTACTTC
v_gene: TRBV10-1
d_gene: TRBD2
j_gene: TRBJ2-7
abundance: .

CDR3aa: CASSYLRGVNYGYTF
CDR3nt: TGTGCCAGCAGTTATCTTAGGGGCGTTAACTATGGCTACACCTTC
v_gene: TRBV6-6
d_gene: .
j_gene: TRBJ1-2
abundance: .

CDR3aa: CASSPPRGNTEAFF
CDR3nt: TGTGCCAGCAGCCCGCCAAGGGGGAACACTGAAGCTTTCTTT
v_gene: TRBV9
d_gene: .
j_gene: TRBJ1-1
abundance: .

CDR3aa: CASSPANRVLYEQYF
CDR3nt: TGTGCCAGCAGCCCAGCCAACAGGGTGCTCTACGAGCAGTACTTC
v_gene: TRBV9
d_gene: .
j_gene: TRBJ2-7
abundance: .

CDR3aa: CATSRVVGGRDGYTF
CDR3nt: TGTGCCACCAGCAGAGTAGTAGGTGGTCGGGATGGCTACACCTTC
v_gene: TRBV15
d_gene: .
j_gene: TRBJ1-2
abundance: .

CDR3aa: CASSQDPGSQPQHF
CDR3nt: TGCGCCAGCAGCCAAGATCCAGGGTCTCAGCCCCAGCATTTT
v_gene: TRBV4-3
d_gene: .
j_gene: TRBJ1-5
abundance: .

CDR3aa: CATTGTGYEQYF
CDR3nt: TGTGCCACCACCGGGACGGGCTACGAGCAGTACTTC
v_gene: TRBV19
d_gene: .
j_gene: TRBJ2-7
abundance: .

CDR3aa: CASSLRRVGSPLHF
CDR3nt: TGTGCCAGCAGTTTAAGGAGGGTGGGCTCACCCCTCCACTTT
v_gene: TRBV28
d_gene: .
j_gene: TRBJ1-6
abundance: .

CDR3aa: CASSQDRGGTGELFF
CDR3nt: TGTGCCAGCAGCCAAGATAGGGGGGGCACCGGGGAGCTGTTTTTT
v_gene: TRBV4-2
d_gene: .
j_gene: TRBJ2-2
abundance: .

CDR3aa: CASSLDPRYREAFF
CDR3nt: TGTGCCAGCAGCTTAGACCCAAGATACAGGGAAGCTTTCTTT
v_gene: TRBV11-2
d_gene: .
j_gene: TRBJ1-1
abundance: .

CDR3aa: CASSLREGNDEQYF
CDR3nt: TGTGCCAGCAGCTTAAGAGAAGGGAACGACGAGCAGTACTTC
v_gene: TRBV7-9
d_gene: .
j_gene: TRBJ2-7
abundance: .

CDR3aa: CATSRDPHKAGPAYEQYF
CDR3nt: TGTGCCACCAGCAGAGATCCCCATAAAGCGGGCCCCGCCTACGAGCAGTACTTC
v_gene: TRBV15
d_gene: .
j_gene: TRBJ2-7
abundance: .

CDR3aa: CASSQGWRGTGIMNTEAFF
CDR3nt: TGCGCCAGCAGCCAAGGGTGGCGAGGGACGGGTATCATGAACACTGAAGCTTTCTTT
v_gene: TRBV4-1
d_gene: .
j_gene: TRBJ1-1
abundance: .

CDR3aa: CSVDSGSPYNEQFF
CDR3nt: TGCAGCGTAGATAGCGGGAGCCCCTACAATGAGCAGTTCTTC
v_gene: TRBV29-1
d_gene: TRBD2
j_gene: TRBJ2-1
abundance: .

CDR3aa: CASRLRSGSYADTQYF
CDR3nt: TGTGCCAGCAGACTCCGTAGCGGGAGTTATGCAGATACGCAGTATTTT
v_gene: TRBV11-2
d_gene: TRBD2
j_gene: TRBJ2-3
abundance: .

CDR3aa: CASSVVPLNEQFF
CDR3nt: TGTGCCAGCAGCGTAGTACCTCTCAATGAGCAGTTCTTC
v_gene: TRBV9
d_gene: .
j_gene: TRBJ2-1
abundance: .

CDR3aa: CASRAPAGELFF
CDR3nt: TGCGCCAGCAGAGCACCGGCCGGGGAGCTGTTTTTT
v_gene: TRBV4-1
d_gene: .
j_gene: TRBJ2-2
abundance: .

CDR3aa: CSVTGLGKNIQYF
CDR3nt: TGCAGCGTCACAGGGCTCGGCAAAAACATTCAGTACTTC
v_gene: TRBV29-1
d_gene: .
j_gene: TRBJ2-4
abundance: .

CDR3aa: CASSLEGLGYEQYF
CDR3nt: TGTGCCAGCAGCTTGGAGGGACTAGGGTACGAGCAGTACTTC
v_gene: TRBV5-5
d_gene: TRBD2
j_gene: TRBJ2-7
abundance: .

CDR3aa: CASSVGTNTEAFF
CDR3nt: TGTGCCAGCAGCGTTGGAACAAACACTGAAGCTTTCTTT
v_gene: TRBV9
d_gene: .
j_gene: TRBJ1-1
abundance: few

CDR3aa: CASSLGPGGQYF
CDR3nt: TGTGCCAGCAGCTTAGGCCCGGGAGGGCAGTACTTC
v_gene: TRBV7-9
d_gene: TRBD2
j_gene: TRBJ2-7
abundance: .

CDR3aa: CASSFSTADEAFF
CDR3nt: TGTGCCAGCAGCTTCTCGACAGCCGATGAAGCTTTCTTT
v_gene: TRBV5-6
d_gene: .
j_gene: TRBJ1-1
abundance: .

CDR3aa: CASRASGNNEQFF
CDR3nt: TGTGCCAGCAGGGCTAGCGGGAACAATGAGCAGTTCTTC
v_gene: TRBV9
d_gene: TRBD2
j_gene: TRBJ2-1
abundance: .

CDR3aa: CASSQTSRYYEQYF
CDR3nt: TGTGCCAGCAGCCAGACTAGCAGATACTACGAGCAGTACTTC
v_gene: TRBV13
d_gene: TRBD2
j_gene: TRBJ2-7
abundance: .

CDR3aa: CATEMYEQYF
CDR3nt: TGTGCGACCGAGATGTACGAGCAGTACTTC
v_gene: TRBV28
d_gene: .
j_gene: TRBJ2-7
abundance: .

CDR3aa: CASSLAGQGYETQYF
CDR3nt: TGTGCCAGCAGCTTGGCGGGACAGGGGTATGAGACCCAGTACTTC
v_gene: TRBV7-9
d_gene: TRBD1
j_gene: TRBJ2-5
abundance: .

CDR3aa: CASSPRGGGTDTQYF
CDR3nt: TGTGCCAGTAGTCCCCGAGGGGGAGGCACAGATACGCAGTATTTT
v_gene: TRBV19
d_gene: .
j_gene: TRBJ2-3
abundance: .

CDR3aa: CASSPGRRNTEAFF
CDR3nt: TGTGCCAGCAGCCCTGGACGGAGGAACACTGAAGCTTTCTTT
v_gene: TRBV13
d_gene: .
j_gene: TRBJ1-1
abundance: .

CDR3aa: CASSQSRDFGRNEQFF
CDR3nt: TGCGCCAGCAGCCAGTCGCGGGATTTCGGGAGGAATGAGCAGTTCTTC
v_gene: TRBV4-1
d_gene: TRBD2
j_gene: TRBJ2-1
abundance: .

CDR3aa: CASSPRRSYEQYF
CDR3nt: TGTGCCAGCAGCCCGCGGAGATCCTACGAGCAGTACTTC
v_gene: TRBV6-5
d_gene: .
j_gene: TRBJ2-7
abundance: .

CDR3aa: CASSASGTGGVWIHEKLFF
CDR3nt: TGCGCCAGCAGCGCGTCCGGGACAGGGGGAGTCTGGATTCATGAAAAACTGTTTTTT
v_gene: TRBV5-1
d_gene: TRBD1
j_gene: TRBJ1-4
abundance: once

CDR3aa: CASSYGPAGGYEQYF
CDR3nt: TGTGCCAGCAGTTACGGGCCCGCAGGGGGCTACGAGCAGTACTTC
v_gene: TRBV6-5
d_gene: TRBD1
j_gene: TRBJ2-7
abundance: .